The 11 T cell receptor beta chains presented below share a single source sample, sequenced in a study of CD4+ T cells in melanoma. TCRdb's table, derived via immunoSEQ multiplex PCR, lists solely in-frame clones and lacks some. The table lists about 110,000 clones, around 93% of them singletons. The material sequenced was peripheral blood. The source is a human donor with melanoma.

The V gene is TRBV6-5, the J gene TRBJ1-2; weak D call: TRBD1 (5 bases). Trimming took 8 bases from V and 4 from J, leaving 14 bases between them. CDR3 length equals 13 residues. Germline CDR1 MNHEY, CDR2 SVGAGI. CDR3 nucleotides: TGTGCCAGCGGTACAGGATACTTCTATGGCTACACCTTC. Encoded protein: CASGTGYFYGYTF.

With regard to this clone: The sample carries other DNA sequences with the same CDR3. The genes are TRBV7-2 and TRBJ1-2, with 8 positions matching TRBD1. This CDR3 comprises 13 residues. Germline values: CDR1 SGHTA, CDR2 FQGNSA. V was clipped by 4 bases and J by 8 bases; unmatched bases: 6. The CDR3 sequence is CASSSQGAGGYTF. The CDR3 DNA is TGTGCCAGCAGCTCTCAGGGGGCGGGAGGCTACACCTTC. Full variable domain (remainder filled in from reference TRBV7-2 and TRBJ1-2): GAGVSQSPSNKVTEKGKDVELRCDPISGHTALYWYRQSLGQGLEFLIYFQGNSAPDKSGLPSDRFSAERTGGSVSTLTIQRTQQEDSAVYLCASSSQGAGGYTFGSGTRLTVV.

This sequence joins TRBV7-6 and TRBJ2-7; TRBD1 matches 10 bases. This CDR3 is 14 amino acids long. The germline gives CDR1 SGHVS, CDR2 FNYEAQ. Germline trimming cut 4 bases from V and 2 bases from J; bases unmatched to any gene: 2. In DNA, the CDR3 is TGTGCCAGCAGCTCCGGGACAGGGGCCTACGAGCAGTACTTC. This translates into CASSSGTGAYEQYF.

CDR3 coding DNA: TGTGCCAGCTGTCGGACTAGCACAGATACGCAGTATTTT. Its protein product is CASCRTSTDTQYF. The chain combines TRBV25-1 with TRBJ2-3; weak D call: TRBD2 (5 bases). The germline CDR1 and CDR2 sequences are MGHDK and SYGVNS. The CDR3 has 13 residues. V was clipped by 8 bases and J by 0 bases, with 9 bases between them.

V is TRBV11-2 and J is TRBJ1-1; D gene unclear. V gave up 5 bases and J gave up 11 bases, with 24 bases separating them. CDR3 size: 15 residues. CDR1 and CDR2 from the germline V gene are SGHAT and FQNNGV. The CDR3 nucleotides read TGTGCCAGCAGCCTGGTCGCCAGGCAGGCGGGTCGGGCTTTCTTT. Residues: CASSLVARQAGRAFF.

This clone was seen more than once but under ten times. This chain joins TRBV2 and TRBJ1-2, with D possibly TRBD1 on 5 matching bases. The CDR3 contains 12 residues. Germline V gives CDR1 SNHLY, CDR2 FYNNEI. V was trimmed by 2 bases and J by 5 bases, leaving 6 bases between them. This CDR3 is CASSERGYGYTF. The CDR3 coding sequence is TGTGCCAGCAGTGAAAGGGGTTATGGCTACACCTTC.

The V and J genes are TRBV30 and TRBJ1-1; maybe TRBD1 (5 bases). There are 13 residues in the CDR3. Germline V lookup: CDR1 GTSNPN, CDR2 SVGIG (reference sequence). V was pared by 3 bases and J by 3 bases, with 11 bases between. CDR3 coding DNA: TGTGCCTGGAGGGCAGGGTGGGACACTGAAGCTTTCTTT. It codes for CAWRAGWDTEAFF.

Comment on this clone: One junction end disagrees with the germline gene, perhaps due to a read error. The genes are TRBV4-1 and TRBJ1-5; D is perhaps TRBD1 (5 bases). This CDR3 spans 15 amino acids. Germline V gene lookup returns CDR1 MGHRA and CDR2 YSYEKL. In DNA form, the CDR3 reads TGCGCCAGCAGCCAAGAAGGGGCGACCCATCAGCTCCAGCATTTT. It is translated as CASSQEGATHQLQHF.

This clone was found once. The chain uses TRBV6-7 and TRBJ2-7; 15 bases line up with TRBD2. TRBV6-7 is an open reading frame, and its role is uncertain. After removal of 0 bases from V and 2 bases from J, the junction contained 11 bases not matched to a gene. The CDR3 sequence is 20 residues long. The CDR3 nucleotides are TGTGCCAGCAGTTACTCTGGGGGCTACAGGACTAGCGGGAGGGCCTACGAGCAGTACTTC. Translated, it gives CASSYSGGYRTSGRAYEQYF.

The chain couples TRBV5-1 to TRBJ2-2; 7 bases map to TRBD2. Germline CDR1 SGHRS, CDR2 YFSETQ. Trimming took 10 bases from V and 5 from J; bases not matched to a gene: 5. This CDR3 region has 12 residues. CDR3 residues: CAWEGVTGELFF. The CDR3 DNA sequence: TGCGCCTGGGAGGGTGTGACCGGGGAGCTGTTTTTT.

The chain combines TRBV5-6 with TRBJ1-2; possible D gene TRBD1, 6 bases. Germline values: CDR1 SGHDT, CDR2 YYEEEE. Trimming took 4 bases from V and 8 from J, leaving 15 bases between them. The CDR3 contains 13 residues. The CDR3, as DNA: TGTGCCAGCAGCCGGGGGCAGGGCCTAGGCTACACCTTC. Its protein product is CASSRGQGLGYTF.